The 19 T cell receptor beta chains in this list originate from one sample, sequenced in a study of T-cell reconstitution after alpha-beta-depleted transplantation in children. Researchers prepared the TCRbeta library using unique molecular identifiers, the study reports. One entry per CDR3 protein results from TCRdb running MiXCR on the PCR reads. The profile shows about 640,000 distinct CDR3 sequences, 10% to 15% of them singletons. This specimen consisted of PBMCs, mostly from graft donor cells, obtained 360 days after TCRalphabeta/CD19-depleted stem cell transplant. The source is a male patient aged 10-17 years who had a stem cell transplant for acute myeloid leukemia, so the T cells may come from the graft donor.

This clonotype appeared many times. The chain links TRBV3-1 to TRBJ2-2; D unresolved. CDR1 and CDR2 (germline): LGHDT, YNNKEL (reference sequence). The V and J ends lost 8 bases and 8 bases respectively, with 9 bases between them. This CDR3 has 11 residues. This chain's CDR3 is CASGRLGELFF. The CDR3 DNA reads TGTGCCAGCGGCAGGTTGGGGGAGCTGTTTTTT. Full variable domain (rest looked up from reference TRBV3-1 and TRBJ2-2): DTAVSQTPKYLVTQMGNDKSIKCEQNLGHDTMYWYKQDSKKFLKIMFSYNNKELIINETVPNRFSPKSPDKAHLNLHINSLELGDSAVYFCASGRLGELFFGEGSRLTVL.

This clonotype showed up just a few times. The rearrangement links TRBV29-1 to TRBJ2-7; the match to TRBD1 covers 12 bases. V dropped 6 bases and J dropped 9; count of bases not matched to a gene: 12. Germline CDR1 and CDR2: SQVTM and ANQGSEA. The CDR3 is made up of 14 amino acids. The CDR3 here is CSVVRDRGQSGQYF. The CDR3 nucleotides are TGCAGCGTGGTCCGGGACAGGGGGCAAAGCGGGCAGTACTTC.

This clonotype was seen just once. The CDR3 region is CAISDGNSHNEQFF. The DNA of the CDR3 is TGTGCCATCAGTGACGGAAACAGCCACAATGAGCAGTTCTTC. The chain couples TRBV10-3 to TRBJ2-1; D gene unclear. Trimming took off 3 bases at V and 5 bases at J, with 11 bases between the two ends. The germline gives CDR1 ENHRY, CDR2 SYGVKD. The CDR3 runs to 14 residues.

This clonotype has just a few counts. CDR3 protein: CASSRQGLAGGSQYF. The CDR3 nucleotides are TGCGCCAGCAGCCGTCAGGGACTAGCGGGAGGGTCGCAGTATTTT. The V gene is TRBV4-3, the J gene TRBJ2-3; the match to TRBD2 covers 16 bases. This CDR3 spans 15 amino acids. Germline V gene data show CDR1 as LGHNA and CDR2 as YSLEER. J lost 10 bases, V lost 4 bases, and 5 bases had no gene match.

The chain recombines TRBV6-1 with TRBJ2-7, with TRBD2 matching over 7 bases. The germline V gene encodes CDR1 MNHNS and CDR2 SASEGT. This CDR3 comprises 15 residues. J lost 4 bases, V lost 3 bases, and 9 bases had no gene match. The CDR3 DNA sequence: TGTGCCAGCAGTGAGCCGGGAGGATCGTTTTACGAGCAGTACTTC. It specifies CASSEPGGSFYEQYF.

This clonotype was seen a few times. The chain is built from TRBV4-3 and TRBJ2-1, with D possibly matching TRBD2 (5 bases). In germline, CDR1 is LGHNA, CDR2 YSLEER. The CDR3 contains 17 residues. V shed 0 bases and J shed 2 bases, with 14 bases lying between them. CDR3 amino acids: CASSQDSPSPTYNEQFF. The CDR3 nucleotides read TGCGCCAGCAGCCAAGACTCCCCTAGCCCCACCTACAATGAGCAGTTCTTC.

This clonotype was recorded many times. The chain employs TRBV5-1 and TRBJ2-1; TRBD1 might be the D (6 bases). This CDR3 comprises 14 residues. Germline V gene lookup returns CDR1 SGHRS and CDR2 YFSETQ. V shed 7 bases and J shed 5 bases, with 16 bases lying between them. The CDR3 loop is CASAQPGQNNEQFF. As DNA, the CDR3 is TGCGCCAGCGCACAACCGGGACAAAACAATGAGCAGTTCTTC.

This clonotype was observed a few times. The chain couples TRBV9 to TRBJ2-1; D gene unclear. CDR3 length: 14 amino acids. Trimming removed 4 bases at V and 6 bases at J, with 14 bases between. Germline-derived CDR1 and CDR2 are SGDLS and YYNGEE. DNA for the CDR3: TGTGCCAGCAGCCAGGACCTTTCCAGCAATGAGCAGTTCTTC. Protein product: CASSQDLSSNEQFF. Full variable domain (outside the CDR3, taken from reference TRBV9 and TRBJ2-1): DSGVTQTPKHLITATGQRVTLRCSPRSGDLSVYWYQQSLDQGLQFLIQYYNGEERAKGNILERFSAQQFPDLHSELNLSSLELGDSALYFCASSQDLSSNEQFFGPGTRLTVL.

The chain uses TRBV6-5 and TRBJ1-1; D is perhaps TRBD1 (6 bases). The V end was cut by 0 bases, the J end by 7 bases, with 15 bases between. The CDR3 loop spans 15 amino acids. Germline V lookup: CDR1 MNHEY, CDR2 SVGAGI. CDR3 protein: CASSYSRDRRFEAFF. Written as DNA, the CDR3 is TGTGCCAGCAGTTACTCTCGAGACAGGAGATTTGAAGCTTTCTTT.

This clonotype was seen more than once but under ten times. This sequence joins TRBV12-3 or TRBV12-4 and TRBJ1-1, with a weak D call TRBD1 (5 bases). Trimming removed 3 bases at V and 4 bases at J, with 21 bases between. The CDR3 contains 17 residues. CDR3 sequence: CASSLVGSVQGFTEAFF. CDR3 in DNA: TGTGCCAGCAGTTTGGTTGGTAGTGTCCAGGGCTTCACTGAAGCTTTCTTT.

In its sample, this clonotype was seen many times. The chain couples TRBV28 to TRBJ2-1; TRBD2 is a possible D gene (5 bases). V was clipped by 6 bases and J by 9 bases, with 21 bases between them. The CDR3 has 15 residues. In germline, CDR1 is MDHEN, CDR2 SYDVKM. CDR3 nucleotide sequence: TGTGCCAGCAGGCGAAGCGGTGGCCCTTTTAGTGAGCAGTTCTTC. It codes for CASRRSGGPFSEQFF. Combining the CDR3 with reference TRBV28 and TRBJ2-1 gives the whole variable domain DVKVTQSSRYLVKRTGEKVFLECVQDMDHENMFWYRQDPGLGLRLIYFSYDVKMKEKGDIPEGYSVSREKKERFSLILESASTNQTSMYLCASRRSGGPFSEQFFGPGTRLTVL.

Here the CDR3 DNA reads TGTGCCAGCAGTGGGGCGGGACGCTACGAGCAGTACTTC. This gives the protein CASSGAGRYEQYF. This rearrangement joins TRBV28 to TRBJ2-7, with D maybe TRBD2 (6 bases). V lost 5 bases, J lost 3 bases, and 11 bases lay in between. CDR1 and CDR2 (germline): MDHEN, SYDVKM. The CDR3 runs to 13 residues. The entire variable domain, with the rest obtained from reference TRBV28 and TRBJ2-7, is as follows: DVKVTQSSRYLVKRTGEKVFLECVQDMDHENMFWYRQDPGLGLRLIYFSYDVKMKEKGDIPEGYSVSREKKERFSLILESASTNQTSMYLCASSGAGRYEQYFGPGTRLTVT.

The rearrangement joins TRBV28 to TRBJ1-4, with 7 bases fitting TRBD1. From germline, CDR1 is MDHEN and CDR2 SYDVKM. The CDR3 length is 13 residues. V lost 2 bases to trimming and J lost 11 bases; unmatched junction nucleotides: 5. The CDR3: CASSLDRVRKLFF. For the CDR3, the DNA is TGTGCCAGCAGTTTAGACAGGGTTCGGAAACTGTTTTTT.

J is TRBJ1-3 and V is TRBV12-3 or TRBV12-4, with D perhaps matching TRBD1 (6 bases). The CDR3 runs to 17 residues. V shed 3 bases and J shed 0 bases, with 15 bases lying between them. The CDR3 DNA sequence: TGTGCCAGCAGTTTCGGCCGGGGGCCCCTCTCTGGAAACACCATATATTTT. Translating it yields CASSFGRGPLSGNTIYF.

This clonotype came up a few times. The V gene is TRBV2, the J gene TRBJ2-6, with D hard to call. Germline V gene data show CDR1 as SNHLY and CDR2 as FYNNEI. Trimming took off 4 bases at V and 0 bases at J, with 10 bases between the two ends. The CDR3 covers 16 residues. The DNA for the CDR3 is TGTGCCAGCAGTGTGGTCGAGTACTCTGGGGCCAACGTCCTGACTTTC. Amino acids: CASSVVEYSGANVLTF.

J is TRBJ2-7 and V is TRBV7-9; 7 nucleotides line up with TRBD2. Germline CDR1 and CDR2: SEHNR and FQNEAQ (reference sequence). Trimming at V came to 2 bases and at J to 7 bases, leaving 14 bases not matched to a gene. The CDR3 totals 16 residues. The CDR3 DNA is TGTGCCAGCAGCTTACTCCCATTGACTAGCAGGGTAGAGCAGTACTTC. Its translation: CASSLLPLTSRVEQYF. Full variable domain (rest looked up from reference TRBV7-9 and TRBJ2-7): DTGVSQNPRHKITKRGQNVTFRCDPISEHNRLYWYRQTLGQGPEFLTYFQNEAQLEKSRLLSDRFSAERPKGSFSTLEIQRTEQGDSAMYLCASSLLPLTSRVEQYFGPGTRLTVT.

On this clonotype: A much bigger clone sits one base away, suggesting this may be a read error. The V and J genes are TRBV9 and TRBJ2-3, with 9 bases identical to TRBD2. Germline V gives CDR1 SGDLS, CDR2 YYNGEE. CDR3 length equals 18 residues. The CDR3 region has the DNA TGTGCCAGCATCGTAGCCCCCGGCCTGACTAGCGGTGTGGATACGCAGTATTTT. Amino acid sequence: CASIVAPGLTSGVDTQYF.

This clonotype was recorded at least ten times. The gene calls are TRBV29-1 and TRBJ2-2, with D perhaps matching TRBD2 (5 bases). Germline values: CDR1 SQVTM, CDR2 ANQGSEA. The length of the CDR3 is 15 residues. With 7 bases removed from V and 7 bases from J, the gap between germline ends came to 22 bases. The CDR3 sequence is CSATRGSRVHGELFF. The CDR3 coding sequence is TGCAGCGCCACCCGCGGTTCGAGGGTTCACGGGGAGCTGTTTTTT.

This clonotype was observed a handful of times. This chain uses TRBV29-1 with TRBJ1-6; D gene uncertain. The length of the CDR3 is 11 residues. Germline loops: CDR1 SQVTM, CDR2 ANQGSEA. V was pared by 6 bases and J by 8 bases, with 8 bases between. This chain's CDR3 is CSVGQDSPLHF. CDR3 bases: TGCAGCGTCGGCCAGGATTCACCCCTCCACTTT.